The clone carrying this T cell receptor (beta chain) occurred many times. Ineligible for inclusion were patients with other autoimmune diseases, uncontrolled infections, pregnancy or lactation. PBMCs stemmed from more than 9.5 ml of fresh peripheral blood. Amplified material comprised TCR beta CDR3 regions derived from RNA transcripts. First-round RT-PCR with HTBI primers preceded a second-round multiplex PCR. TCRdb itself ran the multiplex PCR reads through MiXCR, one entry per CDR3 protein. Altogether roughly 610,000 distinct CDR3 sequences are present, 22% being singletons, with the ten largest covering approximately 7%. Germline loops: CDR1 SEHNR, CDR2 FQNEAQ (reference sequence). This CDR3 is built from 14 residues. V lost 5 bases and J lost 10; bases outside the gene matches: 6. The data originate from a study of Graves' ophthalmopathy and Graves' hyperthyroidism.

This chain uses TRBV7-9 with TRBJ1-6, with TRBD1 matching 9 bases. The source material was peripheral blood. This TCR was sampled from a woman between 18 and 29 years old with stable Graves' hyperthyroidism. Some clones in this sample may be carry-over from other donors' samples. CDR3 sequence: CASSRGQGSSPLHF. The CDR3 nucleotides are TGTGCCAGCAGCCGAGGACAGGGGAGCTCACCCCTCCACTTT.